A single sample is the source of the 25 T cell receptor beta chains below, sequenced in a study of cytomegalovirus exposure and HLA in healthy donors. Both 60 Vbeta primers and 13 Jbeta primers went into the PCR. Measured with immunoSEQ multiplex PCR; TCRdb has only the in-frame clones, and not every one. Among approximately 160,000 clones listed, approximately 72% were seen once. Sequencing was done on a sample of PBMCs. The receptor set was obtained from a man between 18 and 35 years old in good health and CMV-seronegative.

The chain carries TRBV6-1 and TRBJ2-3; 8 nucleotides agree with TRBD2. The CDR3 loop spans 15 amino acids. Germline-derived CDR1 and CDR2 are MNHNS and SASEGT. Trimming removed 4 bases from V and 5 bases from J; junction bases left unmatched: 8. The CDR3 protein is CASSALWAGGDTQYF. The CDR3, as DNA: TGTGCCAGCAGTGCCCTCTGGGCGGGAGGAGATACGCAGTATTTT.

The chain recombines TRBV2 with TRBJ2-5; D is perhaps TRBD2 (7 bases). The CDR3 is 14 amino acids. V gave up 3 bases and J gave up 5 bases, with 13 bases separating them. CDR1 is SNHLY, CDR2 FYNNEI, per germline. DNA for the CDR3: TGTGCCAGCAGTGAGGGGGGGGCCGGGGAGACCCAGTACTTC. Amino acids: CASSEGGAGETQYF. Supplemented by reference TRBV2 and TRBJ2-5, the full variable domain reads EPEVTQTPSHQVTQMGQEVILRCVPISNHLYFYWYRQILGQKVEFLVSFYNNEISEKSEIFDDQFSVERPDGSNFTLKIRSTKLEDSAMYFCASSEGGAGETQYFGPGTRLLVL.

The genes are TRBV6-5 and TRBJ2-7, with 11 bases fitting TRBD1. The germline V gene encodes CDR1 MNHEY and CDR2 SVGAGI. Unmatched junction bases numbered 1, after V lost 4 bases and J lost 2 bases. CDR3 length: 14 residues. This CDR3 reads CASSWGQGAYEQYF. CDR3 in DNA: TGTGCCAGCAGTTGGGGACAGGGGGCCTACGAGCAGTACTTC.

The rearrangement joins TRBV19 to TRBJ2-4; TRBD2 might be the D (6 bases). Germline assignment: CDR1 LNHDA and CDR2 SQIVND (reference sequence). This CDR3 is 16 amino acids long. V shed 8 bases and J shed 0 bases, with 17 bases lying between them. The CDR3 coding sequence is TGTGCCAGTGGAGGTATAGCGGACCAAGCCAAAAACATTCAGTACTTC. This encodes CASGGIADQAKNIQYF.

The gene calls are TRBV13 and TRBJ2-3, with D possibly being TRBD1 (6 bases). V shed 0 bases and J shed 2 bases, with 9 bases lying between them. This CDR3 contains 15 residues. From germline, CDR1 is PRHDT and CDR2 FYEKMQ (reference sequence). Written as DNA, the CDR3 is TGTGCCAGCAGCTTAGGGGACAGCCTCACAGATACGCAGTATTTT. Amino acids: CASSLGDSLTDTQYF. Full variable domain (rest looked up from reference TRBV13 and TRBJ2-3): AAGVIQSPRHLIKEKRETATLKCYPIPRHDTVYWYQQGPGQDPQFLISFYEKMQSDKGSIPDRFSAQQFSDYHSELNMSSLELGDSALYFCASSLGDSLTDTQYFGPGTRLTVL.

This clone was seen once. J is TRBJ2-3 and V is TRBV6-5, with 8 nucleotides matching TRBD1. J lost 6 bases, V lost 5 bases, and 4 bases had no gene match. This CDR3 is 13 amino acids long. Germline CDR1 and CDR2: MNHEY and SVGAGI. CDR3 residues: CASSRQGTDTQYF. In nucleotides, the CDR3 is TGTGCCAGCAGTCGACAGGGGACGGATACGCAGTATTTT.

This clone was found once. V is TRBV12-5 and J is TRBJ1-5; D is uncertain. Germline loops: CDR1 LGHNT, CDR2 FRNRAP. CDR3 size: 15 residues. The V end was cut by 1 base, the J end by 4 bases, with 11 bases between. The CDR3 sequence: CASGLAGSGNQPQHF. CDR3 nucleotide sequence: TGTGCTAGTGGTTTGGCGGGCTCGGGGAATCAGCCCCAGCATTTT.

Only one count was recorded for this clone. The chain has TRBV12-5 and TRBJ2-7; 7 bases map to TRBD1. Germline lookup yields CDR1 LGHNT and CDR2 FRNRAP. There are 15 residues in the CDR3. V shed 1 base, J shed 6 bases, and the junction held 9 bases outside the gene matches. The CDR3 region has the DNA TGTGCTAGTGGTTTGGCGTTGACAGGGCCAGGCGAGCAGTACTTC. The encoded protein is CASGLALTGPGEQYF. Combining the CDR3 with reference TRBV12-5 and TRBJ2-7 gives the whole variable domain DARVTQTPRHKVTEMGQEVTMRCQPILGHNTVFWYRQTMMQGLELLAYFRNRAPLDDSGMPKDRFSAEMPDATLATLKIQPSEPRDSAVYFCASGLALTGPGEQYFGPGTRLTVT.

CDR3 sequence reads: CASSLGGSGGTEAFF. CDR3 in DNA: TGTGCCAGCAGTTTAGGGGGCTCGGGAGGCACTGAAGCTTTCTTT. This sequence joins TRBV28 and TRBJ1-1, with D maybe TRBD1 (6 bases). The V gene lost 2 bases and the J gene lost 4 bases, with 14 bases spanning the gap. The CDR3 is 15 amino acids. Germline V gene sequence: CDR1 MDHEN, CDR2 SYDVKM.

The chain employs TRBV6-5 and TRBJ1-6; 7 bases map to TRBD1. The CDR3 is 14 amino acids. V lost 6 bases to trimming and J lost 10 bases; unmatched junction nucleotides: 9. The germline V gene encodes CDR1 MNHEY and CDR2 SVGAGI. The CDR3 sequence: CASSPGQVTSPLHF. In DNA, the CDR3 is TGTGCCAGCAGCCCCGGACAGGTTACCTCACCCCTCCACTTT.

J is TRBJ2-7 and V is TRBV6-5; 10 bases match TRBD1. After removal of 6 bases from V and 0 bases from J, the junction contained 5 bases not matched to a gene. Germline loops: CDR1 MNHEY, CDR2 SVGAGI. CDR3 length equals 15 residues. CDR3 sequence: CASSGTGVYSYEQYF. Written as DNA, the CDR3 is TGTGCCAGCAGCGGGACAGGGGTCTACTCCTACGAGCAGTACTTC.

This chain connects TRBV28 to TRBJ2-6, with a possible D match to TRBD1 (5 bases). The ends were cut back, 6 bases at V and 0 bases at J, with 24 bases in the middle. Per germline, CDR1 MDHEN and CDR2 SYDVKM. The CDR3 runs to 20 residues. The CDR3 DNA follows: TGTGCCAGCAGGGCTGACAGCCTCTTGGGCCAATTCTCTGGGGCCAACGTCCTGACTTTC. This encodes CASRADSLLGQFSGANVLTF. Looking up the rest from reference TRBV28 and TRBJ2-6 gives the full variable domain: DVKVTQSSRYLVKRTGEKVFLECVQDMDHENMFWYRQDPGLGLRLIYFSYDVKMKEKGDIPEGYSVSREKKERFSLILESASTNQTSMYLCASRADSLLGQFSGANVLTFGAGSRLTVL.

This clone was detected a few times. The chain is built from TRBV4-1 and TRBJ2-2; a possible D gene is TRBD2 (5 bases). The germline V gene encodes CDR1 MGHRA and CDR2 YSYEKL. V lost 3 bases, J lost 1 base, and 15 bases lay in between. CDR3 length: 17 residues. In nucleotides, the CDR3 is TGCGCCAGCAGCCATCCCGGACGGGATTGGAACACCGGGGAGCTGTTTTTT. This sequence encodes CASSHPGRDWNTGELFF.

This rearrangement joins TRBV5-8 to TRBJ1-1, with a weak D call TRBD1 (5 bases). Germline V gene lookup returns CDR1 SGHTS and CDR2 YDEGEE. The CDR3 runs to 12 residues. Trimming removed 4 bases at V and 5 bases at J, with 9 bases between. The CDR3 nucleotides read TGTGCCAGCAGCCCACGGGGGACTGAAGCTTTCTTT. Protein product: CASSPRGTEAFF. Looking up the rest from reference TRBV5-8 and TRBJ1-1 gives the full variable domain: EAGVTQSPTHLIKTRGQQATLRCSPISGHTSVYWYQQALGLGLQFLLWYDEGEERNRGNFPPRFSGRQFPNYSSELNVNALELEDSALYLCASSPRGTEAFFGQGTRLTVV.

The chain recombines TRBV18 with TRBJ2-5; 9 bases fit TRBD2. Losses at the gene ends were 3 bases for V and 5 bases for J; bases not matched to a gene: 10. This CDR3 region has 16 residues. Germline V CDR1 and CDR2: KGHSH, LQKENI. The CDR3: CASSPSLAGVGETQYF. The CDR3 nucleotides read TGTGCCAGCTCACCCTCCTTAGCGGGAGTAGGCGAGACCCAGTACTTC.

The chain employs TRBV7-2 and TRBJ2-7; weak D call: TRBD2 (6 bases). V lost 5 bases and J lost 6, with 20 bases in between. CDR1 is SGHTA and CDR2 is FQGNSA in the germline V gene. This CDR3 spans 15 amino acids. CDR3 residues: CASSAPGLPVVEQYF. CDR3 DNA: TGTGCCAGCAGCGCACCGGGACTCCCCGTGGTCGAGCAGTACTTC. The whole variable domain, filled in from reference TRBV7-2 and TRBJ2-7, reads GAGVSQSPSNKVTEKGKDVELRCDPISGHTALYWYRQSLGQGLEFLIYFQGNSAPDKSGLPSDRFSAERTGGSVSTLTIQRTQQEDSAVYLCASSAPGLPVVEQYFGPGTRLTVT.

The J gene is TRBJ2-5, the V gene TRBV18, with 10 bases aligning to TRBD2. This CDR3 has 15 residues. The germline gives CDR1 KGHSH, CDR2 LQKENI. V lost 1 base and J lost 1; bases outside the gene matches: 0. The CDR3 nucleotides read TGTGCCAGCTCACCACTAGCGGGAGGCCAAGAGACCCAGTACTTC. Amino acids: CASSPLAGGQETQYF.

This clone was seen more than once but under ten times. The genes are TRBV19 and TRBJ1-2; weak D call: TRBD1 (5 bases). CDR1 and CDR2 (germline): LNHDA, SQIVND (reference sequence). The CDR3 runs 16 residues. The V and J ends lost 4 bases and 4 bases respectively, with 19 bases between them. This CDR3 reads CASSNDSPSVRYGYTF. CDR3 in DNA: TGTGCCAGTAGTAATGACAGCCCCTCGGTGCGCTATGGCTACACCTTC.

The J gene is TRBJ2-5, the V gene TRBV5-1, with D tentatively TRBD2 (6 bases). The CDR3 extends over 15 amino acids. Trimming removed 1 base from V and 0 bases from J, with 10 bases in between. Germline CDR1 is SGHRS and CDR2 is YFSETQ. DNA for the CDR3: TGCGCCAGCAGCTTGTGGGGGGAGTACCAAGAGACCCAGTACTTC. It is translated as CASSLWGEYQETQYF.

The chain employs TRBV29-1 and TRBJ1-2, with D perhaps TRBD1 (5 bases). The ends were cut back, 6 bases at V and 8 bases at J, with 19 bases in the middle. The germline V gene has CDR1 SQVTM and CDR2 ANQGSEA. This CDR3 comprises 13 residues. This chain's CDR3 is CSVDPKGLEGYTF. The CDR3, as DNA: TGCAGCGTGGACCCTAAGGGGCTTGAAGGCTACACCTTC.

The V and J genes are TRBV7-2 and TRBJ2-7; 10 nucleotides line up with TRBD1. The CDR3 extends over 14 amino acids. With V trimmed by 3 bases and J by 6 bases, 5 bases remained unmatched. The germline CDR1 and CDR2 sequences are SGHTA and FQGNSA. The CDR3 is CASSFDRGRSEQYF. The CDR3 region has the DNA TGTGCCAGCAGCTTCGACAGGGGGCGTAGCGAGCAGTACTTC.

V gene TRBV28 combines with J gene TRBJ2-5, with TRBD1 matching over 7 bases. CDR3 length: 15 amino acids. Germline CDR1 and CDR2: MDHEN and SYDVKM. The ends lost 3 bases at V and 0 bases at J; junction bases unmatched: 4. In nucleotides, the CDR3 is TGTGCCAGCAGTTTGGGACAGAACAACCAAGAGACCCAGTACTTC. It codes for CASSLGQNNQETQYF.

As for this clone: At one end the junction does not follow the germline gene, possibly because of a read error. The chain couples TRBV7-9 to TRBJ2-2; the D gene is possibly TRBD1 (5 bases). The length of the CDR3 is 17 residues. Germline CDR1 is SEHNR and CDR2 is FQNEAQ (reference sequence). In DNA, the CDR3 is TGTTCCAGCAGCTTATCAGCAGGGTCCTCGGACACCGGGGAGCTGTTTTTT. It encodes CSSSLSAGSSDTGELFF.

V is TRBV30 and J is TRBJ1-5; TRBD1 is a possible D gene (6 bases). The CDR3 contains 12 residues. Trimming removed 5 bases from V and 6 bases from J, with 11 bases in between. Germline V gives CDR1 GTSNPN, CDR2 SVGIG (reference sequence). The CDR3 region is CAWRQVGQPQHF. The CDR3 DNA follows: TGTGCCTGGCGACAGGTCGGTCAGCCCCAGCATTTT.

This chain joins TRBV11-2 and TRBJ2-1; 7 positions match TRBD2. The ends lost 4 bases at V and 13 bases at J; junction bases unmatched: 10. From germline, CDR1 is SGHAT and CDR2 FQNNGV. The CDR3 extends over 13 amino acids. CDR3 loop: CASSSSGAPGQFF. In nucleotides, the CDR3 is TGTGCCAGCAGCTCTAGCGGAGCCCCGGGACAGTTCTTC.